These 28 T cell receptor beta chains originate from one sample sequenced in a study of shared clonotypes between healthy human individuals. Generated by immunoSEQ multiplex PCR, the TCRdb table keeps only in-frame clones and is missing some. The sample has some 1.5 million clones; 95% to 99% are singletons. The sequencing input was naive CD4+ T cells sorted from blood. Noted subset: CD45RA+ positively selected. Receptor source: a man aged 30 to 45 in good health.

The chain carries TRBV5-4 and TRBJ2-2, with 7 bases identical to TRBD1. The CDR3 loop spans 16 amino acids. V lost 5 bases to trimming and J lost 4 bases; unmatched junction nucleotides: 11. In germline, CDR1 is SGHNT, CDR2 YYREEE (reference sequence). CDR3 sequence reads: CASRYGQDTGTGELFF. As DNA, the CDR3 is TGTGCCAGCAGATACGGACAGGACACGGGCACCGGGGAGCTGTTTTTT.

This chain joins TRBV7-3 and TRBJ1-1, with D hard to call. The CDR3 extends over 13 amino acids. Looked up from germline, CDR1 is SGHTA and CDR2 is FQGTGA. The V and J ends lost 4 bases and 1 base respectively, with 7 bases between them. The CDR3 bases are TGTGCCAGCAGCTCCCCTGGGAACACTGAAGCTTTCTTT. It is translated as CASSSPGNTEAFF.

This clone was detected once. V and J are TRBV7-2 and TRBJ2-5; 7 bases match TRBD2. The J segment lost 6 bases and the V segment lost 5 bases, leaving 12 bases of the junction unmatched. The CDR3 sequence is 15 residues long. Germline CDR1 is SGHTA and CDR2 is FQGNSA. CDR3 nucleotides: TGTGCCAGCAGCCGAGGGTCGGGAGGCGCAAAGACCCAGTACTTC. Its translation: CASSRGSGGAKTQYF.

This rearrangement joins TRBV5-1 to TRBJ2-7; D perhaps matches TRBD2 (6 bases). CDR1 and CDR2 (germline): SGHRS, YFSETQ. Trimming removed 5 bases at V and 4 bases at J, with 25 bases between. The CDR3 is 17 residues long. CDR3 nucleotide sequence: TGCGCCAGCAGGCTCGACCCCAGTGGCCTGGGGGGATACGAGCAGTACTTC. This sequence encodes CASRLDPSGLGGYEQYF.

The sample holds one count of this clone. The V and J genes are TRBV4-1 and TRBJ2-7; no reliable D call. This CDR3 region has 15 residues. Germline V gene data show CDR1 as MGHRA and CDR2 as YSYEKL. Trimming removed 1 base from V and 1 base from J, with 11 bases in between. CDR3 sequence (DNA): TGCGCCAGCAGCCAAGCTGAAACACAATCCTACGAGCAGTACTTC. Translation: CASSQAETQSYEQYF.

The CDR3 here is CASSSLGTGSTGELFF. The CDR3 DNA follows: TGCGCCAGCAGCTCCCTTGGGACAGGCTCTACCGGGGAGCTGTTTTTT. The chain uses TRBV5-1 and TRBJ2-2; 8 bases line up with TRBD1. V lost 3 bases and J lost 5; bases outside the gene matches: 9. Germline CDR1 is SGHRS and CDR2 is YFSETQ. CDR3 length: 16 residues.

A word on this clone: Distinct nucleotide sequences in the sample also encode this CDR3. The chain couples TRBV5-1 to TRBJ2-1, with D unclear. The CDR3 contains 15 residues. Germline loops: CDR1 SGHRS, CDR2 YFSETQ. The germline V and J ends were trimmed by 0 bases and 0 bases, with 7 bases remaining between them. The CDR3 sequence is CASSLGSPSYNEQFF. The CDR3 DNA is TGCGCCAGCAGCTTGGGGAGCCCCTCCTACAATGAGCAGTTCTTC.

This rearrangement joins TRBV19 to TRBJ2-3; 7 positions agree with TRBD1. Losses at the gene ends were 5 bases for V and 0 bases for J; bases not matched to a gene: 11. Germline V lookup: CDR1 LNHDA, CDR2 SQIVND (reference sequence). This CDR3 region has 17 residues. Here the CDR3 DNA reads TGTGCCAGTAGTCAATCCGGGACAGAACTAAGCACAGATACGCAGTATTTT. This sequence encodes CASSQSGTELSTDTQYF.

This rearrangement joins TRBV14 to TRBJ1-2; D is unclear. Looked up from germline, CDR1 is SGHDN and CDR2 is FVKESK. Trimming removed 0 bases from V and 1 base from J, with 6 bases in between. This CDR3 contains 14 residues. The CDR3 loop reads CASSQDARNYGYTF. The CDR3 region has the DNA TGTGCCAGCAGCCAAGATGCCCGTAACTATGGCTACACCTTC.

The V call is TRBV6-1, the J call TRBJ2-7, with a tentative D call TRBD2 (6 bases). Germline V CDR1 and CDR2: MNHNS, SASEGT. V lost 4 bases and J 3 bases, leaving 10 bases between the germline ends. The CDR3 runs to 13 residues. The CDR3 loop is CASSVLEGYEQYF. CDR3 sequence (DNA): TGTGCCAGCAGTGTACTGGAGGGCTACGAGCAGTACTTC.

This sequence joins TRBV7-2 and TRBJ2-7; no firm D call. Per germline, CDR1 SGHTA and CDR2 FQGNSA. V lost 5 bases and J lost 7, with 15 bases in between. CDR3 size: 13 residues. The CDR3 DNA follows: TGTGCCAGCAGCCGGGCAATGAGTGGGGAGCAGTACTTC. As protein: CASSRAMSGEQYF.

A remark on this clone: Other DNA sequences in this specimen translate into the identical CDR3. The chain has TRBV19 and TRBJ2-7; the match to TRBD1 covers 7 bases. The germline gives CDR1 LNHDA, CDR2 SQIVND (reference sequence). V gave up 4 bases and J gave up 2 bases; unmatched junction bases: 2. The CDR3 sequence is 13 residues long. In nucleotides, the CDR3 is TGTGCCAGTAGTACGACAGGGACCTACGAGCAGTACTTC. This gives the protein CASSTTGTYEQYF.

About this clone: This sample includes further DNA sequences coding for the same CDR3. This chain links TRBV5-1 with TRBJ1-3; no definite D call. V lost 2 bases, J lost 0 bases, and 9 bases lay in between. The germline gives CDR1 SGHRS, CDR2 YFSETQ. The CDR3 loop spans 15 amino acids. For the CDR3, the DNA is TGCGCCAGCAGCTTAGAGTTGAGCTCTGGAAACACCATATATTTT. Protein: CASSLELSSGNTIYF.

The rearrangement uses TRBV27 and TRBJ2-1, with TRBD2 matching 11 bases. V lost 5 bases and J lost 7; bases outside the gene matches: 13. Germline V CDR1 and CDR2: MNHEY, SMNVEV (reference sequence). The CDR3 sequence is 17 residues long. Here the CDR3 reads CASSPTELAGVVNEQFF. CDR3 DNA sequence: TGTGCCAGCAGTCCCACCGAACTAGCGGGAGTGGTGAATGAGCAGTTCTTC.

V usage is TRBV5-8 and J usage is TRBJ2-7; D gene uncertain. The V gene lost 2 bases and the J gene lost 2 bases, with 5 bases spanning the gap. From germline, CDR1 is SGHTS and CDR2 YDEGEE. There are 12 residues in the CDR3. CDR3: CASSLNPYEQYF. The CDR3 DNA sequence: TGTGCCAGCAGCTTAAATCCCTACGAGCAGTACTTC.

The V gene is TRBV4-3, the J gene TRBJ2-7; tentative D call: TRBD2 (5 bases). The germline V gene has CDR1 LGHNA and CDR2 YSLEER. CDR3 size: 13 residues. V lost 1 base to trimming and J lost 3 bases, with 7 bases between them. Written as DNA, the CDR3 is TGCGCCAGCAGCCAAGGGAGGAACTACGAGCAGTACTTC. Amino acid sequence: CASSQGRNYEQYF.

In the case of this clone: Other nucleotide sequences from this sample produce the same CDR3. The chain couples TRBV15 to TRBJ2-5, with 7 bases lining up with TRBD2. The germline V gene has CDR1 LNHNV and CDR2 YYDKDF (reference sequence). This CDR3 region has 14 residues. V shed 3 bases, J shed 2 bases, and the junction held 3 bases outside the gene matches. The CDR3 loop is CATSRGGDQETQYF. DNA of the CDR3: TGTGCCACCAGCAGGGGGGGGGATCAAGAGACCCAGTACTTC.

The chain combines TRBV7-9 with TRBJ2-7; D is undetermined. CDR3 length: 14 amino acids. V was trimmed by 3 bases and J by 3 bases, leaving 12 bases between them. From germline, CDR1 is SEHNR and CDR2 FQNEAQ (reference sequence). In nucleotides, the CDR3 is TGTGCCAGCAGCTTCACTATTCAGAGCTACGAGCAGTACTTC. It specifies CASSFTIQSYEQYF. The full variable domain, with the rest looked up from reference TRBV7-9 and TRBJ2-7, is DTGVSQNPRHKITKRGQNVTFRCDPISEHNRLYWYRQTLGQGPEFLTYFQNEAQLEKSRLLSDRFSAERPKGSFSTLEIQRTEQGDSAMYLCASSFTIQSYEQYFGPGTRLTVT.

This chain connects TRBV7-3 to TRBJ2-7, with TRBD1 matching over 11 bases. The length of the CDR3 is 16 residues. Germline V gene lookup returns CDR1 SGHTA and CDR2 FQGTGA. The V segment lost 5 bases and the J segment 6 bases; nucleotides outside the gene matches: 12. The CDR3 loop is CASSAETGTGGLEQYF. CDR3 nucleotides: TGTGCCAGCAGCGCAGAAACCGGGACAGGGGGACTCGAGCAGTACTTC.

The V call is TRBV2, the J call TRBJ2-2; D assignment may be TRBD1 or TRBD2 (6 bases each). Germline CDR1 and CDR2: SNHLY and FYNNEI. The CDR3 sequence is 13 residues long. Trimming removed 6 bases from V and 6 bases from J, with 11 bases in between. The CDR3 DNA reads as TGTGCCAGCAGGGCAGGGGAGGCCGGGGAGCTGTTTTTT. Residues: CASRAGEAGELFF.

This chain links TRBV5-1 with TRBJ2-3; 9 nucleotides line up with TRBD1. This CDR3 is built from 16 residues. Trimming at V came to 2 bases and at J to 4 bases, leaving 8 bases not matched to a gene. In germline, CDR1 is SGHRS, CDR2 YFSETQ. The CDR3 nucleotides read TGCGCCAGCAGCTTCCAACAGGGGGCTATCGCAGATACGCAGTATTTT. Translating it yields CASSFQQGAIADTQYF.

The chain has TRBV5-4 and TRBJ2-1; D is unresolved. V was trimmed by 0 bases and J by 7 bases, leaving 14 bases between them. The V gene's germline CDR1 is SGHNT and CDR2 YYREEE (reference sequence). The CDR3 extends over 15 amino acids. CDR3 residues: CASSLEARQVNEQFF. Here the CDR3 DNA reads TGTGCCAGCAGCTTGGAGGCCAGGCAGGTTAATGAGCAGTTCTTC.

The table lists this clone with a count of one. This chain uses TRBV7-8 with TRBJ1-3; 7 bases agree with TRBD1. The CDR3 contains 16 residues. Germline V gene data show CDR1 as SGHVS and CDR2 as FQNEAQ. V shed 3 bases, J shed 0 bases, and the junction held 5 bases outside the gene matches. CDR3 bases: TGTGCCAGCAGCTTGGGGACAGCGATCTCTGGAAACACCATATATTTT. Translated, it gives CASSLGTAISGNTIYF.

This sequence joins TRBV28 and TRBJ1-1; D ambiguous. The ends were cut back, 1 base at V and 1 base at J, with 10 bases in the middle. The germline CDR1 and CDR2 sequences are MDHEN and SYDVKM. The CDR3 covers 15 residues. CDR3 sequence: CASSLSRGKNTEAFF. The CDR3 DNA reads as TGTGCCAGCAGTTTATCTCGGGGTAAGAACACTGAAGCTTTCTTT.

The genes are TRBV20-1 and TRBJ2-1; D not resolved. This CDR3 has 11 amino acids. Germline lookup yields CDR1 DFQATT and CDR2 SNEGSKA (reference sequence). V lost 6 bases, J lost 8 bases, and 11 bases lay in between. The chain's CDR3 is CSANSNDEQFF. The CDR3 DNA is TGCAGTGCGAACAGTAATGATGAGCAGTTCTTC.

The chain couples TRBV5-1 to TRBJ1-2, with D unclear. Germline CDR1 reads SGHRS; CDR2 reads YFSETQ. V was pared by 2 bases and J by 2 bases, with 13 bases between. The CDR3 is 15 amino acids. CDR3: CASSFQTGINYGYTF. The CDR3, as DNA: TGCGCCAGCAGCTTCCAAACCGGGATCAACTATGGCTACACCTTC.

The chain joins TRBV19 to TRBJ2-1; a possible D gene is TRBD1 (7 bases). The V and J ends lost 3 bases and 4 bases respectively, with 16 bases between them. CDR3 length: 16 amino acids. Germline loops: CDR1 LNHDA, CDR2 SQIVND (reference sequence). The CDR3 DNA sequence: TGTGCCAGTAGTATTCAGGGGGGCACCCTGTACAATGAGCAGTTCTTC. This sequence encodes CASSIQGGTLYNEQFF.

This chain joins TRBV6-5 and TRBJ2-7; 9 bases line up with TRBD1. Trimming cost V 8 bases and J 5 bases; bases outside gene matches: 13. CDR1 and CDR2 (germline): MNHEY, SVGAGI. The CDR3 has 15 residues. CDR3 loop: CASSLLGQGTHEQYF. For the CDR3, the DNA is TGTGCCAGCTCACTTCTCGGACAGGGGACCCACGAGCAGTACTTC.